Below are 14 T cell receptor beta chains sequenced from a single sample in a study of CXCR3-negative and CXCR3-positive naive CD8 T cells. Study observations and caveats: The study found more hydrophobic TRB CDR3s in CXCR3-positive naive cells than in CXCR3-negative naive cells.

The antigens of these receptors remain unknown. Libraries were UMI-labeled 5' RACE TRB cDNA. TCRdb reprocessed the 5' RACE reads, keeping one entry per CDR3 protein, no DNA. The sample shows tens of thousands of distinct CDR3 sequences, and more than 0.45% sits with its ten largest clones. Sequencing input: naive CXCR3+ CD8+ T cells from blood. Subset denoted: CD45RO-CCR7+CD27+CD95- naive CD8+ T cells expressing CXCR3 (TNR3+). These receptors were collected from a human donor in good health. Some clones in this sample may be carry-over from other donors' samples.

The V and J genes are TRBV5-1 and TRBJ1-1; TCRdb designates TRBD1, a call that cannot be tested without DNA. Germline CDR1 reads SGHRS; CDR2 reads YFSETQ. This CDR3 has 14 residues. CDR3: CASSLGPQATEAFF. Based on the CDR3 plus reference TRBV5-1 and TRBJ1-1, the full variable domain is KAGVTQTPRYLIKTRGQQVTLSCSPISGHRSVSWYQQTPGQGLQFLFEYFSETQRNKGNFPGRFSGRQFSNSRSEMNVSTLELGDSALYLCASSLGPQATEAFFGQGTRLTVV.

The chain joins TRBV10-2 to TRBJ2-3; there is no DNA to check the TCRdb D call of TRBD2. Looked up from germline, CDR1 is WSHSY and CDR2 is SAAADI. CDR3 length: 14 amino acids. The CDR3 region is CASIGLAGGDTQYF.

The chain uses TRBV20-1 and TRBJ2-5; checking the TCRdb D call of TRBD2 is not possible without DNA. This CDR3 is 16 amino acids long. Germline CDR1 and CDR2: DFQATT and SNEGSKA (reference sequence). This CDR3 is CSARLRLARFQETQYF.

The chain uses TRBV5-5 and TRBJ2-5. Germline CDR1 and CDR2: SGHKS and YYEKEE (reference sequence). There are 14 residues in the CDR3. The CDR3 sequence is CASSFTAIQETQYF.

The genes are TRBV14 and TRBJ2-3; lacking DNA, the TRBD2 call made by TCRdb goes unchecked. From germline, CDR1 is SGHDN and CDR2 FVKESK. CDR3 size: 14 residues. The CDR3 sequence is CASSQDPGGDTQYF.

The chain joins TRBV6-1 to TRBJ2-3; there is no DNA to check the TCRdb D call of TRBD2. Germline V gene sequence: CDR1 MNHNS, CDR2 SASEGT. CDR3 length equals 15 residues. CDR3 amino acids: CATPLERGGEDTQYF.

This chain uses TRBV7-2 with TRBJ2-7; TCRdb lists TRBD1, though no DNA is available to test this call. The CDR3 has 14 residues. CDR1 is SGHTA, CDR2 FQGNSA, per germline. The CDR3 sequence is CASSSFLGVYEQYF. The variable domain in full, completed from reference TRBV7-2 and TRBJ2-7, reads GAGVSQSPSNKVTEKGKDVELRCDPISGHTALYWYRQSLGQGLEFLIYFQGNSAPDKSGLPSDRFSAERTGGSVSTLTIQRTQQEDSAVYLCASSSFLGVYEQYFGPGTRLTVT.

The CDR3 protein is CASSLGQGALEQFF. V is TRBV7-3 and J is TRBJ2-1; the D call from TCRdb, TRBD1, cannot be confirmed without DNA. CDR3 size: 14 residues. Per the germline V gene, CDR1 is SGHTA and CDR2 is FQGTGA.

This chain connects TRBV11-1 to TRBJ1-1. The CDR3 runs 13 residues. Per germline, CDR1 SGHAT and CDR2 FQDESV (reference sequence). CDR3 amino acids: CASSFAADTEAFF.

The CDR3 spells CASTKGPSEGAQYF. V and J are TRBV28 and TRBJ2-5. In germline, CDR1 is MDHEN, CDR2 SYDVKM. This CDR3 has 14 residues.

The rearrangement joins TRBV20-1 to TRBJ2-1; TCRdb names TRBD1, which stays unverified in the absence of DNA. CDR3 length: 13 amino acids. Germline lookup yields CDR1 DFQATT and CDR2 SNEGSKA (reference sequence). The CDR3 is CSAPGDSSNEQFF.

V usage is TRBV15 and J usage is TRBJ1-2; the D call from TCRdb, TRBD1, cannot be confirmed without DNA. The length of the CDR3 is 14 residues. The germline V gene has CDR1 LNHNV and CDR2 YYDKDF (reference sequence). CDR3 protein: CATSRVLGASGYTF.

The genes are TRBV9 and TRBJ1-2; TCRdb proposes TRBD1, but this gene call is untestable without DNA. The CDR3 sequence is 12 residues long. Looked up from germline, CDR1 is SGDLS and CDR2 is YYNGEE. CDR3 sequence reads: CASSVTGNGYTF. The whole variable domain, filled in from reference TRBV9 and TRBJ1-2, reads DSGVTQTPKHLITATGQRVTLRCSPRSGDLSVYWYQQSLDQGLQFLIQYYNGEERAKGNILERFSAQQFPDLHSELNLSSLELGDSALYFCASSVTGNGYTFGSGTRLTVV.

The chain is built from TRBV7-9 and TRBJ2-7; TCRdb reports TRBD1, a call that lacks DNA to check it against. The CDR3 totals 16 residues. CDR1 is SEHNR and CDR2 is FQNEAQ in the germline V gene (reference sequence). CDR3 loop: CASSFSLGTVSYEQYF. The whole variable domain, remainder taken from reference TRBV7-9 and TRBJ2-7, is DTGVSQNPRHKITKRGQNVTFRCDPISEHNRLYWYRQTLGQGPEFLTYFQNEAQLEKSRLLSDRFSAERPKGSFSTLEIQRTEQGDSAMYLCASSFSLGTVSYEQYFGPGTRLTVT.